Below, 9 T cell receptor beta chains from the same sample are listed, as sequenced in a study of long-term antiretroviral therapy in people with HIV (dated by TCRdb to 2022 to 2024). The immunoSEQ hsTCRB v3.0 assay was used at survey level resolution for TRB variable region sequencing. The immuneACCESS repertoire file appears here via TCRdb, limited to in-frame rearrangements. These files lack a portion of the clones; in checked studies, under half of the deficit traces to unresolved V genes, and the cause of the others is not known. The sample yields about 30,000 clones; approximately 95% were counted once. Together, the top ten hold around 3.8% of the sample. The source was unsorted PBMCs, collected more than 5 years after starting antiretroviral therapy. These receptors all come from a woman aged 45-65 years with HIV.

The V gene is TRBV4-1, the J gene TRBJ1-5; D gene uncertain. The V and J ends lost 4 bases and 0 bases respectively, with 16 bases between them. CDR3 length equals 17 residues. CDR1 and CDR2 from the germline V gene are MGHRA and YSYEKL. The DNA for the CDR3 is TGCGCCAGCAGCCTAACAACCGGCCGTTATAGCAATCAGCCCCAGCATTTT. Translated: CASSLTTGRYSNQPQHF.

CDR3 amino acids: CAWARDSDQPQHF. The CDR3, as DNA: TGTGCCTGGGCCCGGGACAGCGATCAGCCCCAGCATTTT. This chain uses TRBV30 with TRBJ1-5; 7 nucleotides agree with TRBD1. Trimming took 5 bases from V and 5 from J; bases not matched to a gene: 6. The CDR3 totals 13 residues. The germline V gene encodes CDR1 GTSNPN and CDR2 SVGIG (reference sequence). Looking up the rest from reference TRBV30 and TRBJ1-5 gives the full variable domain: SQTIHQWPATLVQPVGSPLSLECTVEGTSNPNLYWYRQAAGRGLQLLFYSVGIGQISSEVPQNLSASRPQDRQFILSSKKLLLSDSGFYLCAWARDSDQPQHFGDGTRLSIL.

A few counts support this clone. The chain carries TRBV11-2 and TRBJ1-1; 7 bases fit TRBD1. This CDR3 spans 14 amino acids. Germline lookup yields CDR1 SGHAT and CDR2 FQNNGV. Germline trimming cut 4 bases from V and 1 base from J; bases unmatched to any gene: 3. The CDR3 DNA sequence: TGTGCCAGCAGCTCGGGACAGCCGAACACTGAAGCTTTCTTT. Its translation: CASSSGQPNTEAFF.

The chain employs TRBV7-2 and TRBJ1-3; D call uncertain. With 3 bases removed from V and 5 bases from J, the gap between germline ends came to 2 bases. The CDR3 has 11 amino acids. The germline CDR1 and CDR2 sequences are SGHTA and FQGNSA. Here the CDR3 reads CASSLRNTIYF. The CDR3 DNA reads TGTGCCAGCAGCTTGAGAAACACCATATATTTT.

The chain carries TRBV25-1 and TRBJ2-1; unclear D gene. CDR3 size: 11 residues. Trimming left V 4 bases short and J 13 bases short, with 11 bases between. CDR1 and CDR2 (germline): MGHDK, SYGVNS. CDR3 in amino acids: CASSGVLAQFF. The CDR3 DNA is TGTGCCAGCAGTGGAGTCCTTGCACAGTTCTTC.

CDR3 region: CASSLEGGNQPQHF. CDR3 sequence (DNA): TGTGCCAGCAGCTTAGAGGGGGGCAATCAGCCCCAGCATTTT. The chain couples TRBV11-1 to TRBJ1-5; D perhaps matches TRBD1 (6 bases). Germline lookup yields CDR1 SGHAT and CDR2 FQDESV (reference sequence). The CDR3 is 14 amino acids. The ends were cut back, 1 base at V and 2 bases at J, with 6 bases in the middle.

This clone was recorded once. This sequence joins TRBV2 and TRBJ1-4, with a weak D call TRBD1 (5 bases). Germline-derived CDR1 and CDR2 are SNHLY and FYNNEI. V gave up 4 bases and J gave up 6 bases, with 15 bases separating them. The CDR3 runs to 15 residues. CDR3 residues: CASSGLGLLDEKLFF. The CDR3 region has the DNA TGTGCCAGCAGTGGTCTGGGACTGTTGGATGAAAAACTGTTTTTT. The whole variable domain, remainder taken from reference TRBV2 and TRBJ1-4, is EPEVTQTPSHQVTQMGQEVILRCVPISNHLYFYWYRQILGQKVEFLVSFYNNEISEKSEIFDDQFSVERPDGSNFTLKIRSTKLEDSAMYFCASSGLGLLDEKLFFGSGTQLSVL.

Here the CDR3 DNA reads TGTGCCAGCAGCTTAACGGGGGGTAGCGGGGGTCAAGAGACCCAGTACTTC. Amino acids: CASSLTGGSGGQETQYF. The chain uses TRBV7-3 and TRBJ2-5; the match to TRBD2 covers 9 bases. J lost 2 bases, V lost 0 bases, and 7 bases had no gene match. The CDR3 covers 17 residues. CDR1 is SGHTA, CDR2 FQGTGA, per germline.

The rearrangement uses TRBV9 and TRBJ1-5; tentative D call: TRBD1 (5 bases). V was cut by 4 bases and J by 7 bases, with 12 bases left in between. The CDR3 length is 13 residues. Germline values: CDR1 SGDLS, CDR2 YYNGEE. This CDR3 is CASSPGIYQPQHF. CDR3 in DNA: TGTGCCAGCAGCCCAGGGATTTACCAGCCCCAGCATTTT. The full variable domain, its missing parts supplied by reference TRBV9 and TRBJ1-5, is DSGVTQTPKHLITATGQRVTLRCSPRSGDLSVYWYQQSLDQGLQFLIQYYNGEERAKGNILERFSAQQFPDLHSELNLSSLELGDSALYFCASSPGIYQPQHFGDGTRLSIL.